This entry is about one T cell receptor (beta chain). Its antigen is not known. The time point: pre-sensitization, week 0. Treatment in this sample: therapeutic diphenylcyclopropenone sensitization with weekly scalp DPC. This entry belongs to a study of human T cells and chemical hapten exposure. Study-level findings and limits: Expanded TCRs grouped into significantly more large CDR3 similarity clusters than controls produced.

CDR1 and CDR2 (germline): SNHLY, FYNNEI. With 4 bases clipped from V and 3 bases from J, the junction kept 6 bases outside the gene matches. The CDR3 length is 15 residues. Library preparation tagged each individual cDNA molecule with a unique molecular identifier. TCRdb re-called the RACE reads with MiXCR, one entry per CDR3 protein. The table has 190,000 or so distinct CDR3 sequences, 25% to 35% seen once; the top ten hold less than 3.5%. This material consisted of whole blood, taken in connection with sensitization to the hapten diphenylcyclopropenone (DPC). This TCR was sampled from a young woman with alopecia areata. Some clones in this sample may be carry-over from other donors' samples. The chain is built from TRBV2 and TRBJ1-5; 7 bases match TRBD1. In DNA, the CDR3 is TGTGCCAGCAGTGTCGGGACAGCGACCAATCAGCCCCAGCATTTT. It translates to CASSVGTATNQPQHF.